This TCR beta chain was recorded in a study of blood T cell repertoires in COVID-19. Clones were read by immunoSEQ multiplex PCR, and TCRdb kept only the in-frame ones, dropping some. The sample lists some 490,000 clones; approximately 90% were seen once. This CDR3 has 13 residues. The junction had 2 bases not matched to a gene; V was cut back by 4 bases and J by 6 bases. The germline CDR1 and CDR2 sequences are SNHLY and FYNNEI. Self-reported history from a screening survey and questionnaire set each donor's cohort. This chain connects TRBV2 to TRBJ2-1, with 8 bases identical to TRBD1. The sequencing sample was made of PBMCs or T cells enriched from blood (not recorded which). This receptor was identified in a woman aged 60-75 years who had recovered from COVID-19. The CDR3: CASSGTGSNEQFF. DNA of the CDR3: TGTGCCAGCAGTGGGACAGGGAGCAATGAGCAGTTCTTC.